This TCR beta chain was captured in a study of blood T cells in healthy people across ages. General study findings and limits: Measured against age, TCR beta diversity per million T cells decreased in a roughly linear manner.

Trimming shortened V by 5 bases and J by 7 bases, and 10 bases separated the two germline ends. The CDR3 has 12 residues. Per germline, CDR1 SGHTA and CDR2 FQGNSA. This clonotype was recorded once. The antigen is undetermined. Alongside a J-beta primer mix, a sample-barcoded 5' primer served in a second PCR lasting 7 to 11 cycles. Any given sample supplied a minimum of 2.5 million CDR3-containing paired-end reads. TCRdb passed the 5' RACE reads through MiXCR, listing each CDR3 protein once. The sample has some 1.5 million distinct CDR3 sequences, about 28% seen once. The chain uses TRBV7-2 and TRBJ2-3; no clear D gene. This receptor was identified in a woman in her twenties or thirties in good health. Sequencing used blood. CDR3 in DNA: TGTGCCAGCAGCCACCTTTCCAATACGCAGTATTTT. Translation gives CASSHLSNTQYF.